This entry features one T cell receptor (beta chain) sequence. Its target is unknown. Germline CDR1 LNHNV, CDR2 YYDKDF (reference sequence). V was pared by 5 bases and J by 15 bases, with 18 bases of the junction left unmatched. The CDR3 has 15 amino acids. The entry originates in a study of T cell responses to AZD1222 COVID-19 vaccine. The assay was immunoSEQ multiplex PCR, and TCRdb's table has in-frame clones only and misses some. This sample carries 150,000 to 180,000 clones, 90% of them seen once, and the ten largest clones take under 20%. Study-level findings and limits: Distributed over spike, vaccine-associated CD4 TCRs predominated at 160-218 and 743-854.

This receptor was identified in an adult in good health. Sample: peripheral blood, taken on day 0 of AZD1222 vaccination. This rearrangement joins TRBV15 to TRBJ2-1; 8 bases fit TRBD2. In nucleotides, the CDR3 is TGTGCCACCAGCGTAGGGACTAGGACTAAACCCGTGCGGTTCTTC. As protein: CATSVGTRTKPVRFF.